This T cell receptor (beta chain) was observed in a study of T cells expressing NK-cell markers. Regarding the study as a whole: CD8+ T cells in roughly six donors included dominant NKG2C+ clonotypes at roughly 1.0-7.5%.

For each CDR3 protein, TCRdb gives one entry from its re-call of the 5' RACE reads, without DNA. Its table records hundreds of thousands of distinct CDR3 sequences. Turning to this clonotype: The antigen is not known.

Germline lookup yields CDR1 DFQATT and CDR2 SNEGSKA (reference sequence). This CDR3 has 16 amino acids. The source is a man younger than 35 in good health. The chain recombines TRBV20-1 with TRBJ1-5. The sequencing input was blood T cells: a sorted CD56 or NKG2C T cell subset, CD4+ or CD8+ T cells, or bulk PBMC T cells (not recorded which). CDR3 sequence reads: CSARDLGRWGNQPQHF.